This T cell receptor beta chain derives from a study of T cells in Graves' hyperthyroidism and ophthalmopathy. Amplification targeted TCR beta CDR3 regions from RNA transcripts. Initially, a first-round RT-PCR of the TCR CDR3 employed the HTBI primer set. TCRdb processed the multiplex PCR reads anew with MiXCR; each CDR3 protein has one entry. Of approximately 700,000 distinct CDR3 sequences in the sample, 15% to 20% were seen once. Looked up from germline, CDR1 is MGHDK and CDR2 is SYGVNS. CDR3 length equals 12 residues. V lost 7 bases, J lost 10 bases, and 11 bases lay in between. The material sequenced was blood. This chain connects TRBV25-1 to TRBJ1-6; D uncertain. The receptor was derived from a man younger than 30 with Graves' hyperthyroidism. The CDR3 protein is CASTPGHSPLHF. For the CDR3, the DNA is TGTGCCAGCACCCCAGGCCACTCACCCCTCCACTTT.